The 20 T cell receptor beta chains in this list originate from one sample, sequenced in a study of T-cell reconstitution after alpha-beta-depleted transplantation in children. Unique molecular identifiers were used in preparing the TCRbeta library. One entry per CDR3 protein results from TCRdb running MiXCR on the PCR reads. The sample carries fewer than 700,000 distinct CDR3 sequences, 10% to 15% recorded once. Sample: PBMCs, mostly from graft donor cells, taken 360 days after TCRalphabeta/CD19-depleted stem cell transplant. These TCRs come from a male patient between 10 and 17 years old who had a stem cell transplant for acute myeloid leukemia, so the T cells may come from the graft donor.

The rearrangement uses TRBV6-5 and TRBJ2-7; no firm D call. This CDR3 is built from 17 residues. V was pared by 4 bases and J by 1 base, with 20 bases between. Looked up from germline, CDR1 is MNHEY and CDR2 is SVGAGI. CDR3 sequence reads: CASSLGQDLLRSYEQYF. DNA of the CDR3: TGTGCCAGCAGTTTGGGCCAGGATCTACTCCGTTCCTACGAGCAGTACTTC.

The J gene is TRBJ2-7, the V gene TRBV5-1, with 9 positions matching TRBD1. Germline values: CDR1 SGHRS, CDR2 YFSETQ. The CDR3 loop spans 15 amino acids. The J segment lost 2 bases and the V segment lost 4 bases, leaving 7 bases of the junction unmatched. The CDR3 loop reads CASSPGDRVAYEQYF. CDR3 nucleotide sequence: TGCGCCAGCAGCCCGGGGGACAGGGTGGCCTACGAGCAGTACTTC. Drawing the rest from reference TRBV5-1 and TRBJ2-7, the complete variable domain is KAGVTQTPRYLIKTRGQQVTLSCSPISGHRSVSWYQQTPGQGLQFLFEYFSETQRNKGNFPGRFSGRQFSNSRSEMNVSTLELGDSALYLCASSPGDRVAYEQYFGPGTRLTVT.

This clonotype was picked up a small number of times. CDR3 DNA sequence: TGCGCCAGCAGCCAAGAAGAGCCGCGGCAGGGACGTACGCAGTATTTT. It is translated as CASSQEEPRQGRTQYF. The chain recombines TRBV4-3 with TRBJ2-3; the D call may be TRBD1 or TRBD2 (5 bases each). Germline V gives CDR1 LGHNA, CDR2 YSLEER. The CDR3 runs 16 residues. V was trimmed by 0 bases and J by 8 bases, leaving 18 bases between them.

A few counts support this clonotype. The chain links TRBV6-1 to TRBJ2-1, with D maybe TRBD2 (5 bases). The CDR3 contains 15 residues. V was trimmed by 5 bases and J by 4 bases, leaving 15 bases between them. Germline V gene data show CDR1 as MNHNS and CDR2 as SASEGT. CDR3 sequence (DNA): TGTGCCAGCAGTCCCTCACTGGGAGCGTACAATGAGCAGTTCTTC. This sequence encodes CASSPSLGAYNEQFF.

J is TRBJ1-1 and V is TRBV12-3 or TRBV12-4; possibly TRBD1 for D (6 bases). The CDR3 is 14 amino acids. Trimming cost V 6 bases and J 1 base, with 12 bases left between them. The CDR3 reads CASRGTGTNTEAFF. DNA for the CDR3: TGTGCCAGCAGGGGAACAGGGACGAACACTGAAGCTTTCTTT.

The chain combines TRBV12-3 or TRBV12-4 with TRBJ1-2, with 11 bases aligning to TRBD1. V trimming: 4 bases; J trimming: 7 bases; junction bases outside the gene matches: 5. The CDR3 has 14 amino acids. The DNA of the CDR3 is TGTGCCAGCAGTTGGGACAGGGGGATAGGTGGCTACACCTTC. Protein product: CASSWDRGIGGYTF.

This clonotype has more than one count but fewer than ten. The rearrangement uses TRBV4-2 and TRBJ2-2, with D perhaps given as TRBD1 or TRBD2 (5 bases each). Germline loops: CDR1 LGHNA, CDR2 YNFKEQ. This CDR3 contains 15 residues. The V end was cut by 4 bases, the J end by 4 bases, with 13 bases between. For the CDR3, the DNA is TGTGCCAGCAGCCCCCCCACGGGACCCACCGGGGAGCTGTTTTTT. Translating gives CASSPPTGPTGELFF.

This clonotype has only a few counts. This sequence joins TRBV20-1 and TRBJ2-5, with a weak D call TRBD2 (5 bases). The CDR3 covers 13 residues. The V end was cut by 3 bases, the J end by 5 bases, with 13 bases between. The germline V gene has CDR1 DFQATT and CDR2 SNEGSKA (reference sequence). The CDR3 spells CSASRGMMETQYF. The CDR3 coding sequence is TGCAGTGCTAGCCGGGGTATGATGGAGACCCAGTACTTC.

The chain is built from TRBV10-3 and TRBJ2-7, with TRBD2 as a possible D gene (5 bases). The CDR3 consists of 15 residues. V was shortened by 0 bases and J by 1 base, with 10 bases between the two germline ends. Germline V gene lookup returns CDR1 ENHRY and CDR2 SYGVKD. CDR3 protein: CAISESNGVSYEQYF. Here the CDR3 DNA reads TGTGCCATCAGTGAGTCAAACGGGGTATCCTACGAGCAGTACTTC.

V is TRBV20-1 and J is TRBJ2-7; no clear D gene. V was trimmed by 0 bases and J by 6 bases, leaving 9 bases between them. From germline, CDR1 is DFQATT and CDR2 SNEGSKA (reference sequence). The CDR3 has 12 residues. The CDR3 nucleotides are TGCAGTGCTAGAGAGTCTGGGGTCGAGCAGTACTTC. Protein product: CSARESGVEQYF.

This clonotype was counted only a few times. The V call is TRBV6-5, the J call TRBJ2-7, with 8 nucleotides matching TRBD2. The junction had 7 bases not matched to a gene; V was cut back by 4 bases and J by 2 bases. This CDR3 region has 15 residues. Germline lookup yields CDR1 MNHEY and CDR2 SVGAGI. The DNA of the CDR3 is TGTGCCAGCAGTTGGAGGACTAGCCAAACCTACGAGCAGTACTTC. This encodes CASSWRTSQTYEQYF.

The V call is TRBV12-3 or TRBV12-4, the J call TRBJ2-2; 8 bases agree with TRBD2. The CDR3 sequence is 15 residues long. V trimming: 6 bases; J trimming: 3 bases; junction bases outside the gene matches: 6. CDR3 DNA: TGTGCCAGCAGCCCCGGGAGGGCGGACACCGGGGAGCTGTTTTTT. Translated: CASSPGRADTGELFF.

The chain joins TRBV6-1 to TRBJ1-3, with D perhaps TRBD1 (5 bases). Trimming removed 6 bases at V and 5 bases at J, with 14 bases between. This CDR3 has 14 residues. The germline gives CDR1 MNHNS, CDR2 SASEGT. Written as DNA, the CDR3 is TGTGCCAGCAGGGGAGGACACCTTCGAAACACCATATATTTT. It translates to CASRGGHLRNTIYF.

This clonotype was seen repeatedly, ten times or more. This sequence joins TRBV28 and TRBJ1-5; 11 bases line up with TRBD1. The CDR3 is 16 residues long. V lost 5 bases to trimming and J lost 6 bases; unmatched junction nucleotides: 9. The V gene's germline CDR1 is MDHEN and CDR2 SYDVKM. The CDR3, as DNA: TGTGCCAGCAGTAGACCCCGGGACAGGGGGATTCAGCCCCAGCATTTT. It encodes CASSRPRDRGIQPQHF.

The V and J genes are TRBV2 and TRBJ2-4; 7 nucleotides match TRBD2. CDR1 SNHLY and CDR2 FYNNEI come from the germline V gene. The ends lost 1 base at V and 0 bases at J; junction bases unmatched: 12. The CDR3 is 19 residues long. CDR3 protein: CASSEGRAGATLAKNIQYF. CDR3 sequence (DNA): TGTGCCAGCAGTGAAGGCAGGGCGGGAGCGACTCTAGCCAAAAACATTCAGTACTTC. The full variable domain, in which reference TRBV2 and TRBJ2-4 provide the parts outside the CDR3, is EPEVTQTPSHQVTQMGQEVILRCVPISNHLYFYWYRQILGQKVEFLVSFYNNEISEKSEIFDDQFSVERPDGSNFTLKIRSTKLEDSAMYFCASSEGRAGATLAKNIQYFGAGTRLSVL.

This clonotype was counted between two and nine times. The chain carries TRBV28 and TRBJ2-7; 8 bases line up with TRBD1. Germline V gene data show CDR1 as MDHEN and CDR2 as SYDVKM. The J segment lost 2 bases and the V segment lost 7 bases, leaving 10 bases of the junction unmatched. The CDR3 has 15 amino acids. The CDR3 nucleotides read TGTGCCAGCACCCCTGGACAGGGCCCAACCTACGAGCAGTACTTC. Its protein is CASTPGQGPTYEQYF.

Turning to this clonotype: One end of the junction is discordant with germline, which a read error may explain. J is TRBJ2-3 and V is TRBV29-1; D might be TRBD2 (5 bases). The CDR3 loop spans 12 amino acids. CDR1 SQVTM and CDR2 ANQGSEA come from the germline V gene. CDR3 region: CGVSGSTDTQYF. DNA of the CDR3: TGCGGCGTGAGCGGAAGCACAGATACGCAGTATTTT.

This clonotype occurred a few times. The rearrangement joins TRBV28 to TRBJ1-5; 11 bases map to TRBD1. The germline gives CDR1 MDHEN, CDR2 SYDVKM. The ends lost 3 bases at V and 5 bases at J; junction bases unmatched: 9. This CDR3 spans 17 amino acids. The DNA for the CDR3 is TGTGCCAGCAGTTTCCCTCGGACAGGGGGCTTGTATCAGCCCCAGCATTTT. Its translation: CASSFPRTGGLYQPQHF.

This clonotype has more than one count but fewer than ten. This chain uses TRBV4-2 with TRBJ2-2, with TRBD1 matching over 8 bases. This CDR3 region has 17 residues. In germline, CDR1 is LGHNA, CDR2 YNFKEQ. The V gene end was trimmed by 0 bases and the J gene end by 2 bases; junction bases not matched to a gene: 5. The chain's CDR3 is CASSQDPQGANTGELFF. DNA for the CDR3: TGTGCCAGCAGCCAAGATCCGCAGGGGGCCAACACCGGGGAGCTGTTTTTT.

The table lists this clonotype with a few counts. V and J are TRBV5-1 and TRBJ2-2; D is possibly TRBD1 (6 bases). Germline CDR1 and CDR2: SGHRS and YFSETQ. This CDR3 comprises 17 residues. Between the trimmed V and J ends, which lost 3 bases and 4 bases, there was a span of 19 bases. The CDR3 sequence: CASSSRISPGATGELFF. For the CDR3, the DNA is TGCGCCAGCAGCTCTAGAATCTCTCCAGGGGCCACCGGGGAGCTGTTTTTT.